This T cell receptor (beta chain) is drawn from a study of T-cell reconstitution after alpha-beta-depleted transplantation in children. The authors prepared the TCRbeta library with unique molecular identifiers. Each CDR3 protein is one row after TCRdb ran MiXCR on the PCR reads. This sample has 600,000 to 800,000 distinct CDR3 sequences; over 10% occur once, and the top ten carry approximately 0.8%. The CDR3 loop spans 16 amino acids. Germline-derived CDR1 and CDR2 are GTSNPN and SVGIG (reference sequence). V gave up 0 bases and J gave up 5 bases, with 17 bases separating them. The specimen was PBMCs, collected before TCRalphabeta/CD19-depleted stem cell transplant. This TCR came from a girl aged 2 to 9 with congenital amegakaryocytic thrombocytopenia, due to receive a stem cell transplant. The V call is TRBV30, the J call TRBJ2-1; D is unclear. This CDR3 reads CAWSVKSLAQHNEQFF. The CDR3 bases are TGTGCCTGGAGTGTAAAGAGCTTGGCCCAACACAATGAGCAGTTCTTC.